This T cell receptor (beta chain) was captured in a study of OX40 agonist ivuxolimab in advanced cancers. On the study more broadly: Ivuxolimab doses were 0.01, 0.1, 0.3, 1.5, 3 or 10 mg/kg every 2 weeks.

CDR3 length: 15 amino acids. Germline loops: CDR1 KGHSH, CDR2 LQKENI. Trimming shortened V by 3 bases and J by 4 bases, and 13 bases separated the two germline ends. Some clones are missing from TCRdb's copy, which holds only in-frame ones; the method was immunoSEQ multiplex PCR. The sample has 65,000 to 95,000 clones; more than 75% are singletons. The sample was CD4+ or CD8+ T cells sorted from blood, taken in a trial of the OX40 agonist ivuxolimab. The receptor comes from an adult with an advanced solid tumor such as melanoma, head and neck, liver or kidney cancer. The rearrangement links TRBV18 to TRBJ1-5; a weak D match, TRBD1 (6 bases). CDR3 residues: CASSPTQGNNQPQHF. The CDR3 nucleotides read TGTGCCAGCTCACCGACACAGGGCAATAATCAGCCCCAGCATTTT.